Listed below are T cell receptor beta chains from one sample, sequenced in a study of blood T cell repertoires in COVID-19. Clones were read by immunoSEQ multiplex PCR, and TCRdb kept only the in-frame ones, dropping some. This repertoire shows roughly 250,000 clones, around 87% found once; its top ten account for approximately 1.7%. Sequenced input: PBMCs or T cells enriched from blood (not recorded which). These receptors were taken from a woman in her forties or fifties who had recovered from COVID-19. CDR3s include the opening cysteine and the closing phenylalanine or tryptophan. A D gene is named only where the DNA matches it firmly. The size entry is marked missing in some rows and otherwise reads once, few, many or a size class.

>NA|17|NA|TRBV12-1|TRBJ1-1
CASSHLRPPGEGTEAFF
TGTGCCAGCAGCCATCTTCGCCCCCCAGGGGAGGGCACTGAAGCTTTCTTT
>NA|16|TRBD2|TRBV27|TRBJ2-2
CASRTLAGGPSGELFF
TGTGCCAGCAGGACTCTAGCGGGAGGGCCATCCGGGGAGCTGTTTTTT
>NA|13|TRBD2|TRBV28|TRBJ2-7
CASSFAGAYEQYF
TGTGCCAGCAGTTTTGCGGGGGCCTACGAGCAGTACTTC
>NA|15|NA|TRBV9|TRBJ2-3
CASSVDLTSTDTQYF
TGTGCCAGCAGCGTAGACCTAACTAGCACAGATACGCAGTATTTT
>NA|15|TRBD1|TRBV24-1|TRBJ2-2
CATRSGTGDTGELFF
TGTGCCACCAGATCCGGGACAGGCGACACCGGGGAGCTGTTTTTT
>NA|17|TRBD2|TRBV29-1|TRBJ2-3
CSVEGALPRGGTDTQYF
TGCAGCGTTGAAGGGGCCCTACCCCGGGGGGGCACAGATACGCAGTATTTT
>NA|14|NA|TRBV9|TRBJ2-2
CASSVTGRAGELFF
TGTGCCAGCAGCGTAACGGGAAGGGCCGGGGAGCTGTTTTTT
>NA|16|TRBD2|TRBV9|TRBJ2-3
CASSVGRGLAGDTQYF
TGTGCCAGCAGCGTAGGGAGGGGCTTAGCGGGAGATACGCAGTATTTT
>NA|16|NA|TRBV5-1|TRBJ1-6
CASSLARLTENSPLHF
TGCGCCAGCAGCTTGGCCCGTCTGACAGAAAATTCACCCCTCCACTTT
>NA|21|NA|TRBV27|TRBJ2-1
CASSLSGYGGLASRPYNEQFF
TGTGCCAGCAGTTTATCGGGATACGGGGGTCTAGCAAGCCGCCCCTACAATGAGCAGTTCTTC
>once|13|TRBD1|TRBV2|TRBJ1-2
CASSVDRVYGYTF
TGTGCCAGCAGTGTTGACAGGGTTTATGGCTACACCTTC
>NA|15|NA|TRBV27|TRBJ2-1
CASSSPLREGNEQFF
TGTGCCAGCAGTTCCCCCCTGAGGGAAGGGAATGAGCAGTTCTTC
>once|15|TRBD1|TRBV9|TRBJ1-2
CASSEGTGGNYGYTF
TGTGCCAGCAGCGAGGGGACAGGGGGCAACTATGGCTACACCTTC
>NA|15|TRBD1|TRBV13|TRBJ1-1
CASSLGQGLNTEAFF
TGTGCCAGCAGCTTAGGACAGGGGTTGAACACTGAAGCTTTCTTT
>NA|15|TRBD2|TRBV6-5|TRBJ2-1
CASRAVGAGVKEQFF
TGTGCCAGCAGAGCCGTTGGAGCGGGAGTAAAAGAGCAGTTCTTC
>NA|16|TRBD1|TRBV18|TRBJ1-4
CASSRTGVATNEKLFF
TGTGCCAGCTCCCGCACAGGGGTAGCAACTAATGAAAAACTGTTTTTT
>NA|13|NA|TRBV3-1/TRBV3-2|TRBJ2-7
CASSLRSGDEQYF
TGTGCCAGCAGCCTTAGATCGGGGGACGAGCAGTACTTC
>NA|16|TRBD2|TRBV19|TRBJ2-1
CASSEIAGSSYNEQFF
TGTGCCAGTAGTGAAATAGCGGGTTCATCCTACAATGAGCAGTTCTTC
>NA|19|TRBD2|TRBV10-3|TRBJ2-7
CAICPAGGTSGASSYEQYF
TGTGCCATCTGCCCGGCCGGGGGGACTAGCGGGGCGAGCTCCTACGAGCAGTACTTC
>NA|14|NA|TRBV4-3|TRBJ1-4
CASSQSGRGEKLFF
TGCGCCAGCAGCCAATCAGGGAGGGGTGAAAAACTGTTTTTT
>NA|15|TRBD2|TRBV13|TRBJ2-5
CASSSGLRSQETQYF
TGTGCCAGCAGCTCGGGACTAAGAAGCCAAGAGACCCAGTACTTC
>NA|15|NA|TRBV19|TRBJ2-2
CASSGSGANTGELFF
TGTGCCAGTAGTGGTAGCGGAGCGAACACCGGGGAGCTGTTTTTT
>many|13|TRBD1|TRBV29-1|TRBJ1-2
CSARTGANYGYTF
TGCAGCGCGAGGACAGGGGCTAACTATGGCTACACCTTC
>once|16|NA|TRBV7-9|TRBJ2-7
CASSSPGWEDAYEQYF
TGTGCCAGCAGCTCTCCAGGGTGGGAGGACGCCTACGAGCAGTACTTC
>NA|10|NA|TRBV20-1|TRBJ2-7
CSAGLGEQYF
TGCAGTGCTGGGCTGGGCGAGCAGTACTTC
>NA|17|TRBD2|TRBV9|TRBJ2-1
CASSPRTSGRPDNEQFF
TGTGCCAGCAGCCCCAGGACTAGCGGGAGACCCGACAATGAGCAGTTCTTC
>NA|15|TRBD2|TRBV7-2|TRBJ2-2
CASSISGGNTGELFF
TGTGCCAGCAGCATAAGCGGGGGTAACACCGGGGAGCTGTTTTTT
>NA|16|TRBD2|TRBV5-1|TRBJ2-1
CASSFPTTGGLNEQFF
TGCGCCAGCAGCTTCCCAACGACGGGAGGTCTGAATGAGCAGTTCTTC
>NA|15|NA|TRBV7-8|TRBJ1-1
CASSSSGISNTEAFF
TGTGCCAGCAGCTCGTCCGGGATCTCGAACACTGAAGCTTTCTTT
>NA|14|TRBD1|TRBV19|TRBJ2-5
CASSTTGGGETQYF
TGTGCCAGTAGTACGACAGGGGGTGGCGAGACCCAGTACTTC
>NA|14|TRBD2|TRBV6-2/TRBV6-3|TRBJ2-1
CASSYGTSGNEQFF
TGTGCCAGCAGTTACGGGACTAGCGGGAATGAGCAGTTCTTC
>NA|16|TRBD2|TRBV13|TRBJ2-2
CASSLGGLAGAGELFF
TGTGCCAGCAGCTTAGGGGGGCTAGCGGGAGCCGGGGAGCTGTTTTTT
>NA|13|NA|TRBV29-1|TRBJ1-2
CSVLDRSLYGYTF
TGCAGCGTTTTAGACAGGTCCCTTTATGGCTACACCTTC
>NA|12|NA|TRBV7-9|TRBJ1-4
CASSWTGEKLFF
TGTGCCAGCAGCTGGACTGGGGAAAAACTGTTTTTT
>NA|11|TRBD1|TRBV7-8|TRBJ2-3
CASSRDRVGYF
TGTGCCAGCAGCCGTGACAGGGTAGGGTATTTT
>NA|14|TRBD2|TRBV9|TRBJ2-7
CASSRLAGSYEQYF
TGTGCCAGCAGCAGACTAGCGGGTTCCTACGAGCAGTACTTC
>NA|17|TRBD2|TRBV27|TRBJ2-1
CASSSPTTSGMVNEQFF
TGTGCCAGCAGTTCTCCGACGACTAGCGGGATGGTCAATGAGCAGTTCTTC
>once|12|NA|TRBV12-3/TRBV12-4|TRBJ1-1
CASSRGNTEAFF
TGTGCCAGCAGCCGGGGGAACACTGAAGCTTTCTTT
>NA|16|NA|TRBV27|TRBJ1-2
CASSLRQRNIEGGYTF
TGTGCCAGCAGTTTAAGACAGAGAAATATAGAAGGGGGCTACACCTTC
>NA|14|TRBD2|TRBV5-1|TRBJ2-5
CASSFSGGVETQYF
TGCGCCAGCAGCTTTTCGGGAGGGGTTGAGACCCAGTACTTC
>NA|15|NA|TRBV5-4|TRBJ2-1
CASRLSGNVYNEQFF
TGTGCCAGCCGCCTTAGCGGAAATGTCTACAATGAGCAGTTCTTC
>NA|13|NA|TRBV25-1|TRBJ2-2
CATSDSYTGELFF
TGTGCCACCTCAGACAGCTACACCGGGGAGCTGTTTTTT
>once|17|TRBD1|TRBV27|TRBJ1-2
CASSGTGGVVRGYGYTF
TGTGCCAGCAGTGGGACAGGTGGTGTCGTCCGAGGTTATGGCTACACCTTC
>NA|13|TRBD1|TRBV29-1|TRBJ2-5
CSVSRTGQETQYF
TGCAGCGTTTCCAGGACAGGGCAAGAGACCCAGTACTTC
>NA|14|TRBD2|TRBV3-1/TRBV3-2|TRBJ2-7
CASTNRGGTYEQYF
TGTGCCAGCACTAACCGCGGGGGGACCTACGAGCAGTACTTC
>few|16|TRBD2|TRBV9|TRBJ2-5
CASSVGGTRNQETQYF
TGTGCCAGCAGCGTAGGGGGGACTAGAAATCAAGAGACCCAGTACTTC
>NA|14|NA|TRBV7-8|TRBJ1-3
CASTSRSPGNTIYF
TGTGCCAGCACTTCTAGGTCGCCTGGAAACACCATATATTTT
>NA|15|NA|TRBV9|TRBJ2-1
CASSVAVNSYNEQFF
TGTGCCAGCAGCGTAGCTGTTAACTCCTACAATGAGCAGTTCTTC
>few|18|TRBD1|TRBV27|TRBJ1-2
CASSSQGRGVNPTYGYTF
TGTGCCAGCAGTTCCCAAGGCAGGGGGGTCAACCCGACCTATGGCTACACCTTC
>NA|16|TRBD2|TRBV4-1|TRBJ2-5
CASSQGKRETGETQYF
TGCGCCAGCAGCCAAGGGAAGCGGGAGACTGGAGAGACCCAGTACTTC
>NA|14|NA|TRBV2|TRBJ1-5
CASSVTGSNQPQHF
TGTGCCAGCAGTGTTACAGGTAGCAATCAGCCCCAGCATTTT
>NA|19|NA|TRBV13|TRBJ1-2
CASSLGEDNRQAINYGYTF
TGTGCCAGCAGCTTAGGCGAGGATAATAGACAGGCGATTAACTATGGCTACACCTTC
>NA|16|NA|TRBV25-1|TRBJ1-2
CASSEAGLISDGGYTF
TGTGCCAGCAGTGAAGCGGGACTGATCTCAGACGGAGGCTACACCTTC